The 20 T cell receptor beta chains reported below all come from one sample, sequenced in a study of shared clonotypes between healthy human individuals (dated by TCRdb to 2020 to 2021). The library was prepared using the immunoSEQ multiplex PCR assay. Entries here come from immuneACCESS through TCRdb and include only in-frame sequences with V and J called. Some clones fail to appear in such tables; in the studies checked, an unresolved V gene covers under half of the shortfall, and the cause of the remainder is unknown. A total of over a million clones appear in this sample, 95% to 99% of them only once. About 0.42% of the sample belongs to the ten largest clones. Sequenced material: naive CD4+ T cells sorted from blood. Reading the label with the study, this specimen's cell subset or site is: CD45RA+ positively selected. The receptor source for this set is a man aged 25-40 years in good health.

Notes on this clone: This same CDR3 is encoded by further DNA sequences in the sample. The chain links TRBV18 to TRBJ2-7; 9 bases map to TRBD1. With 2 bases clipped from V and 7 bases from J, the junction kept 3 bases outside the gene matches. The CDR3 spans 13 residues. CDR1 is KGHSH and CDR2 is LQKENI in the germline V gene. The CDR3 DNA is TGTGCCAGCTCACCAACAGGGGGCTATGAGCAGTACTTC. Encoded protein: CASSPTGGYEQYF.

The sample holds one count of this clone. The V and J genes are TRBV2 and TRBJ2-7; 9 nucleotides agree with TRBD1. This CDR3 has 14 residues. Germline loops: CDR1 SNHLY, CDR2 FYNNEI. Germline trimming cut 6 bases from V and 4 bases from J; bases unmatched to any gene: 7. The CDR3 protein is CASSRTGDYYEQYF. The DNA of the CDR3 is TGTGCCAGCAGCCGGACAGGGGATTATTACGAGCAGTACTTC.

V gene TRBV6-5 combines with J gene TRBJ2-7, with D perhaps assigned TRBD1 or TRBD2 (5 bases each). The CDR3 length is 15 residues. V lost 5 bases, J lost 0 bases, and 14 bases lay in between. The germline V gene encodes CDR1 MNHEY and CDR2 SVGAGI. Written as DNA, the CDR3 is TGTGCCAGCAGTATCAGGGAGCGAGTCTCCTACGAGCAGTACTTC. Translated, it gives CASSIRERVSYEQYF.

The chain joins TRBV9 to TRBJ2-7; D possibly uses TRBD1 or TRBD2 (5 bases each). V lost 0 bases and J 3 bases, leaving 13 bases between the germline ends. The CDR3 spans 15 residues. Germline V gene lookup returns CDR1 SGDLS and CDR2 YYNGEE. The CDR3 nucleotides read TGTGCCAGCAGCGTAGTAGGGGACCCTGGCTACGAGCAGTACTTC. Translated, it gives CASSVVGDPGYEQYF. Filled out from reference TRBV9 and TRBJ2-7, the complete variable domain reads DSGVTQTPKHLITATGQRVTLRCSPRSGDLSVYWYQQSLDQGLQFLIQYYNGEERAKGNILERFSAQQFPDLHSELNLSSLELGDSALYFCASSVVGDPGYEQYFGPGTRLTVT.

The chain employs TRBV5-4 and TRBJ1-5; a weak D match, TRBD1 (5 bases). CDR1 is SGHNT and CDR2 is YYREEE in the germline V gene (reference sequence). With 1 base removed from V and 0 bases from J, the gap between germline ends came to 8 bases. The CDR3 extends over 15 amino acids. For the CDR3, the DNA is TGTGCCAGCAGCTTGCAGGGAGGTAGCAATCAGCCCCAGCATTTT. Protein: CASSLQGGSNQPQHF.

V usage is TRBV5-4 and J usage is TRBJ2-7; 9 nucleotides agree with TRBD1. V gave up 4 bases and J gave up 7 bases; unmatched junction bases: 9. The CDR3 has 14 amino acids. Germline V gene sequence: CDR1 SGHNT, CDR2 YYREEE (reference sequence). The CDR3 here is CASSPRDRVNEQYF. DNA of the CDR3: TGTGCCAGCAGCCCCCGGGACAGGGTAAATGAGCAGTACTTC.

The chain's CDR3 is CASSRTDSHEQYF. The CDR3 DNA sequence: TGTGCCAGCAGCCGAACAGACAGCCACGAGCAGTACTTC. The chain employs TRBV7-2 and TRBJ2-7, with D maybe TRBD1 (5 bases). V was trimmed by 5 bases and J by 5 bases, leaving 13 bases between them. This CDR3 contains 13 residues. Germline CDR1 reads SGHTA; CDR2 reads FQGNSA.

V gene TRBV2 combines with J gene TRBJ1-5; TRBD1 agrees at 9 bases. The CDR3 extends over 18 amino acids. CDR1 is SNHLY, CDR2 FYNNEI, per germline. The trim removed 4 bases at V and 0 bases at J, leaving 10 bases unmatched. The CDR3 region is CASSGNRGRSYSNQPQHF. The CDR3 region has the DNA TGTGCCAGCAGTGGGAACAGGGGGCGTTCGTATAGCAATCAGCCCCAGCATTTT. Full variable domain (remainder filled in from reference TRBV2 and TRBJ1-5): EPEVTQTPSHQVTQMGQEVILRCVPISNHLYFYWYRQILGQKVEFLVSFYNNEISEKSEIFDDQFSVERPDGSNFTLKIRSTKLEDSAMYFCASSGNRGRSYSNQPQHFGDGTRLSIL.

The J gene is TRBJ2-3, the V gene TRBV7-2; possibly TRBD2 for D (6 bases). The CDR3 length is 16 residues. Trimming removed 5 bases from V and 0 bases from J, with 15 bases in between. Germline loops: CDR1 SGHTA, CDR2 FQGNSA. Here the CDR3 DNA reads TGTGCCAGCAGCCGTGATAGCGGTACTAGCACAGATACGCAGTATTTT. This sequence encodes CASSRDSGTSTDTQYF.

Details on this clone: Within the sample, other DNA sequences also encode this same CDR3. The chain carries TRBV5-1 and TRBJ2-2, with D uncertain. The germline V and J ends were trimmed by 0 bases and 2 bases, with 5 bases remaining between them. Germline CDR1 is SGHRS and CDR2 is YFSETQ. This CDR3 spans 14 amino acids. The CDR3 sequence is CASSLEPNTGELFF. CDR3 sequence (DNA): TGCGCCAGCAGCTTGGAACCAAACACCGGGGAGCTGTTTTTT.

CDR3 amino acids: CASSVGAGSNEQYF. Written as DNA, the CDR3 is TGTGCCAGCAGCGTAGGGGCAGGGAGCAACGAGCAGTACTTC. The chain employs TRBV9 and TRBJ2-7; either TRBD1 or TRBD2 may fit D (5 bases each). The CDR3 has 14 amino acids. V was cut by 0 bases and J by 5 bases, with 12 bases left in between. Looked up from germline, CDR1 is SGDLS and CDR2 is YYNGEE.

In nucleotides, the CDR3 is TGTGCCAGCAGCCCCGGGACTAGCGGGACAGAGTACGGTGAGCAGTTCTTC. Its protein is CASSPGTSGTEYGEQFF. This chain uses TRBV14 with TRBJ2-1; 13 bases match TRBD2. Germline lookup yields CDR1 SGHDN and CDR2 FVKESK. V was pared by 4 bases and J by 9 bases, with 12 bases of the junction left unmatched. This CDR3 has 17 residues.

The gene calls are TRBV6-5 and TRBJ2-1; tentatively, D is TRBD2 (6 bases). This CDR3 contains 11 residues. CDR1 and CDR2 (germline): MNHEY, SVGAGI. V was shortened by 8 bases and J by 15 bases, with 17 bases between the two germline ends. The CDR3 region is CASLLDGRLFF. The CDR3 DNA follows: TGTGCCAGCTTATTAGACGGGAGACTGTTCTTC.

V and J are TRBV15 and TRBJ2-2; 8 positions match TRBD2. CDR1 is LNHNV, CDR2 YYDKDF, per germline (reference sequence). The CDR3 consists of 16 residues. J lost 2 bases, V lost 1 base, and 3 bases had no gene match. In nucleotides, the CDR3 is TGTGCCACCAGCAGAGGTAGCGGGAAAAACACCGGGGAGCTGTTTTTT. Protein product: CATSRGSGKNTGELFF.

The chain has TRBV5-1 and TRBJ1-4, with D perhaps TRBD1 (6 bases). CDR3 size: 18 residues. Between the trimmed V and J ends, which lost 3 bases and 0 bases, there was a span of 18 bases. Germline V gene data show CDR1 as SGHRS and CDR2 as YFSETQ. The CDR3 reads CASSSTAGVFTTNEKLFF. CDR3 bases: TGCGCCAGCAGCTCAACCGCAGGGGTATTTACAACTAATGAAAAACTGTTTTTT. The whole variable domain, remainder taken from reference TRBV5-1 and TRBJ1-4, is KAGVTQTPRYLIKTRGQQVTLSCSPISGHRSVSWYQQTPGQGLQFLFEYFSETQRNKGNFPGRFSGRQFSNSRSEMNVSTLELGDSALYLCASSSTAGVFTTNEKLFFGSGTQLSVL.

V gene TRBV6-1 combines with J gene TRBJ2-1; no clear D. The length of the CDR3 is 15 residues. Trimming removed 1 base at V and 9 bases at J, with 16 bases between. CDR1 is MNHNS and CDR2 is SASEGT in the germline V gene. Written as DNA, the CDR3 is TGTGCCAGCAGTGAAGTTGACTTACCTCTGAGTGAGCAGTTCTTC. Protein sequence: CASSEVDLPLSEQFF.

V usage is TRBV7-9 and J usage is TRBJ2-1; 12 bases align to TRBD2. The V segment lost 10 bases and the J segment 5 bases; nucleotides outside the gene matches: 15. Germline-derived CDR1 and CDR2 are SEHNR and FQNEAQ (reference sequence). The CDR3 consists of 17 residues. DNA for the CDR3: TGTGCCACCCTAGGGGGGGCTAGCGGGAGGGTCAACAATGAGCAGTTCTTC. Translated: CATLGGASGRVNNEQFF. Based on the CDR3 plus reference TRBV7-9 and TRBJ2-1, the full variable domain is DTGVSQNPRHKITKRGQNVTFRCDPISEHNRLYWYRQTLGQGPEFLTYFQNEAQLEKSRLLSDRFSAERPKGSFSTLEIQRTEQGDSAMYLCATLGGASGRVNNEQFFGPGTRLTVL.

V and J are TRBV5-6 and TRBJ2-2; D remains unclear. The CDR3 has 12 amino acids. The ends were cut back, 2 bases at V and 7 bases at J, with 6 bases in the middle. From germline, CDR1 is SGHDT and CDR2 YYEEEE. The chain's CDR3 is CASSFSRGELFF. The CDR3 nucleotides read TGTGCCAGCAGCTTTAGCCGCGGGGAGCTGTTTTTT.

V and J are TRBV6-6 and TRBJ2-1; D may be TRBD2 (6 bases). The V gene lost 5 bases and the J gene lost 8 bases, with 19 bases spanning the gap. The V gene's germline CDR1 is MNHNY and CDR2 SVGAGI (reference sequence). The CDR3 is 15 amino acids. CDR3 in DNA: TGTGCCAGCAGTAATAGCGGCGAAGCCCTCGATGAGCAGTTCTTC. This gives the protein CASSNSGEALDEQFF.

The chain employs TRBV5-1 and TRBJ1-1, with 9 bases aligning to TRBD1. Trimming at V came to 2 bases and at J to 5 bases, leaving 10 bases not matched to a gene. Germline-derived CDR1 and CDR2 are SGHRS and YFSETQ. CDR3 length equals 16 residues. The CDR3 DNA sequence: TGCGCCAGCAGCTTTGGGCGGGGACAGGGAAGAACTGAAGCTTTCTTT. Amino acids: CASSFGRGQGRTEAFF.